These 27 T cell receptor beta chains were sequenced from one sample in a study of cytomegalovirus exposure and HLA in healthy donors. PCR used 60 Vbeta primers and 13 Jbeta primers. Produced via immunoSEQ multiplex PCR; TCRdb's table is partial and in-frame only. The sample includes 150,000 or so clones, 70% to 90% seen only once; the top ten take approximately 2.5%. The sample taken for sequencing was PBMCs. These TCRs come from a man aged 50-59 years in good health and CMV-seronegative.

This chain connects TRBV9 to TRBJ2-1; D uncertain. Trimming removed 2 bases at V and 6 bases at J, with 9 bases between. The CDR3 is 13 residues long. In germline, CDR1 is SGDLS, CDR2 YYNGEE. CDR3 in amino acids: CASSVLVSNEQFF. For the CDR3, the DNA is TGTGCCAGCAGCGTGTTGGTTAGCAATGAGCAGTTCTTC.

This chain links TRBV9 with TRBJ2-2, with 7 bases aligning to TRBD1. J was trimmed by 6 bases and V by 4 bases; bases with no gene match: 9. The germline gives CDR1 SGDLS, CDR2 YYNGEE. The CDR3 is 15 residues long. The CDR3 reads CASSQGGGEAGELFF. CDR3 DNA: TGTGCCAGCAGCCAAGGGGGCGGAGAGGCCGGGGAGCTGTTTTTT.

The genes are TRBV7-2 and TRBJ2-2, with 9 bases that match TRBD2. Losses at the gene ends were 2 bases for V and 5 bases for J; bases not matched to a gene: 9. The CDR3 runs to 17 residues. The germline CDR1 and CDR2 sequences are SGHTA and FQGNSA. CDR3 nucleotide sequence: TGTGCCAGCAGCTTACGCGGGGGGGCCTTGGGAACCGGGGAGCTGTTTTTT. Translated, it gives CASSLRGGALGTGELFF.

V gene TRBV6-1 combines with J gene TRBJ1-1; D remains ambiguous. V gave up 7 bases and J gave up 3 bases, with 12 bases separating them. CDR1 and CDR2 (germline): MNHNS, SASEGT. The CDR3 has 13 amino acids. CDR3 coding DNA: TGTGCCAGCAAGGAGGGTTGGGACACTGAAGCTTTCTTT. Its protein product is CASKEGWDTEAFF.

CDR3 in DNA: TGCGCCAGCAGCTTTTTACAGGGTGATAACAATGAGCAGTTCTTC. It translates to CASSFLQGDNNEQFF. This chain connects TRBV5-1 to TRBJ2-1, with D perhaps TRBD1 (6 bases). The germline V and J ends were trimmed by 2 bases and 5 bases, with 14 bases remaining between them. Per the germline V gene, CDR1 is SGHRS and CDR2 is YFSETQ. The CDR3 totals 15 residues.

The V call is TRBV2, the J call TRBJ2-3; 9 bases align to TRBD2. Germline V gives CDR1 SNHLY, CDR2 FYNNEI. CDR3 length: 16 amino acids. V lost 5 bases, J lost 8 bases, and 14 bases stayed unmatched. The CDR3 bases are TGTGCCAGCAGTACAGGCGGGGGGGCCATAGGATCTACGCAGTATTTT. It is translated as CASSTGGGAIGSTQYF.

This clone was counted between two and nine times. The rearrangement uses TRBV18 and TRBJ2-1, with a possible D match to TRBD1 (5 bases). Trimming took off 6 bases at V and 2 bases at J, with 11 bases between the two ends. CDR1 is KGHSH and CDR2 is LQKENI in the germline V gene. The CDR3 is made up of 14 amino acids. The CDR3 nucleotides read TGTGCCAGCTCGCTCATGACAGCCTACAATGAGCAGTTCTTC. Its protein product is CASSLMTAYNEQFF. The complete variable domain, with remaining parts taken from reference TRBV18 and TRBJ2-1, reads NAGVMQNPRHLVRRRGQEARLRCSPMKGHSHVYWYRQLPEEGLKFMVYLQKENIIDESGMPKERFSAEFPKEGPSILRIQQVVRGDSAAYFCASSLMTAYNEQFFGPGTRLTVL.

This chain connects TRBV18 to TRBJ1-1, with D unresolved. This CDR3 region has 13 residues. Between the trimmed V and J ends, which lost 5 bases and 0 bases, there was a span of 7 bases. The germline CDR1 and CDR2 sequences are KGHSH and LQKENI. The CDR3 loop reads CASSELMNTEAFF. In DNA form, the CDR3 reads TGTGCCAGCTCAGAGCTGATGAACACTGAAGCTTTCTTT.

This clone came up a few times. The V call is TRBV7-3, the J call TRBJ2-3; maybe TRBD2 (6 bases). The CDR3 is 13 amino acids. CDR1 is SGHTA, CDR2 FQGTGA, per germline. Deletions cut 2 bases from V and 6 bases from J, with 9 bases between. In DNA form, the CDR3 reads TGTGCCAGCAGCTTATCAGGGAGGGATACGCAGTATTTT. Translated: CASSLSGRDTQYF.

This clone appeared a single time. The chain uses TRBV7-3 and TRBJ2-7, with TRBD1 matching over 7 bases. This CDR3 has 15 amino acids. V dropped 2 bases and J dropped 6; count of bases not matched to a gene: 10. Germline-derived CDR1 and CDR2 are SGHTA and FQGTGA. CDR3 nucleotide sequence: TGTGCCAGCAGCTTATCCGACAGGGAAGGTCGCGAGCAGTACTTC. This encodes CASSLSDREGREQYF.

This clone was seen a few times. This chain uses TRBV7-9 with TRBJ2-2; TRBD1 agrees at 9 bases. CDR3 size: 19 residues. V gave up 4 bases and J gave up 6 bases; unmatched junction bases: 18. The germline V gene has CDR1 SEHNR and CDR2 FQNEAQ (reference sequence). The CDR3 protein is CASSSKQDRGLGMAGELFF. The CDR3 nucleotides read TGTGCCAGCAGCTCTAAGCAGGACAGGGGATTAGGAATGGCCGGGGAGCTGTTTTTT.

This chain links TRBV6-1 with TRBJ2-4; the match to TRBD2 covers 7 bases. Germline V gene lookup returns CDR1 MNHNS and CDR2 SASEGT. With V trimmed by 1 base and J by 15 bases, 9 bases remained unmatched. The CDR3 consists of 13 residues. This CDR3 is CASSEVGGRGGYF. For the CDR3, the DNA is TGTGCCAGCAGTGAAGTCGGTGGGAGGGGTGGGTACTTC.

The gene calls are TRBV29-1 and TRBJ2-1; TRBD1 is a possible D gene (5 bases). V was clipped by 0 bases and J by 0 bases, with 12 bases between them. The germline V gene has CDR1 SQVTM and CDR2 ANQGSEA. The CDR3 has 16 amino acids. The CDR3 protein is CSVEEMTENSYNEQFF. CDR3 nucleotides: TGCAGCGTTGAAGAAATGACAGAAAACTCCTACAATGAGCAGTTCTTC.

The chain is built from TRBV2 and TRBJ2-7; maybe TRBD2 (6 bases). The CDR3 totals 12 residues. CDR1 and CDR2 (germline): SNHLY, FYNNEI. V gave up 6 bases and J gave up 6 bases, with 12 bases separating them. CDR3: CASRGLAGEQYF. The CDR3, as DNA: TGTGCCAGCAGGGGACTCGCCGGCGAGCAGTACTTC.

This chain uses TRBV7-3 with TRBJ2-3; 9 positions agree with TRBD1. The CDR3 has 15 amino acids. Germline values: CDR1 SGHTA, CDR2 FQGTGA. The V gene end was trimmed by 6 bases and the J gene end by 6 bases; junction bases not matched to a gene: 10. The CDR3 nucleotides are TGTGCCAGCAGAGAGGGGACAGGGTCAACGGATACGCAGTATTTT. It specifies CASREGTGSTDTQYF.

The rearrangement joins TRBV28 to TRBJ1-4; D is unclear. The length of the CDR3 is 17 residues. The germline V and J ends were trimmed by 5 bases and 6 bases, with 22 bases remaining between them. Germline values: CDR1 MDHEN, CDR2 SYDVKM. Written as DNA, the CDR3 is TGTGCCAGCAGTCCCCCTAGTTCGAGGCAAGCCCATGAAAAACTGTTTTTT. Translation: CASSPPSSRQAHEKLFF.

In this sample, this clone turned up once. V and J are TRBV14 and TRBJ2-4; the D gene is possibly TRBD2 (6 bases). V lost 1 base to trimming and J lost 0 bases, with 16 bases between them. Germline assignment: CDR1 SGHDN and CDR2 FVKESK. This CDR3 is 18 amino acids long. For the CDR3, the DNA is TGTGCCAGCAGCCAAGTCTATGGAGGGACCCTAGCCAAAAACATTCAGTACTTC. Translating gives CASSQVYGGTLAKNIQYF.

In DNA form, the CDR3 reads TGTGCCAGCAGCTTCTCGGGACAGTGGGGCGATGGGAGCTCCTACGAGCAGTACTTC. Translated, it gives CASSFSGQWGDGSSYEQYF. The J gene is TRBJ2-5, the V gene TRBV7-9; 7 bases are a match to TRBD1. The J call is uncertain, as TRBJ2-7 better fits the DNA end. The CDR3 extends over 19 amino acids. CDR1 is SEHNR and CDR2 is FQNEAQ in the germline V gene (reference sequence).

The CDR3 nucleotides read TGCAGCGTTCGACGGGACAGACGCACGGATGAGCAGTTCTTC. It is translated as CSVRRDRRTDEQFF. The V gene is TRBV29-1, the J gene TRBJ2-1, with TRBD1 identical over 7 bases. V dropped 5 bases and J dropped 8; count of bases not matched to a gene: 12. The germline gives CDR1 SQVTM, CDR2 ANQGSEA. This CDR3 contains 14 residues.

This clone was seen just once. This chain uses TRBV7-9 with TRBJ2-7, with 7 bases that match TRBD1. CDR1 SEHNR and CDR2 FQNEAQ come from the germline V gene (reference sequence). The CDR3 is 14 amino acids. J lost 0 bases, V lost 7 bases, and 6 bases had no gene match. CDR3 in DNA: TGTGCCAGCATCCGCCGGGACAGCTCCTACGAGCAGTACTTC. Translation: CASIRRDSSYEQYF.

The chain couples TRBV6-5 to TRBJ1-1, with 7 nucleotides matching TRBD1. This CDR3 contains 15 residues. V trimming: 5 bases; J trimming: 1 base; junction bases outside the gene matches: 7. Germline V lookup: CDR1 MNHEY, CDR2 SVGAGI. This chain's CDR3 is CASSNTGTENTEAFF. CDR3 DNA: TGTGCCAGCAGTAACACCGGGACAGAGAACACTGAAGCTTTCTTT.

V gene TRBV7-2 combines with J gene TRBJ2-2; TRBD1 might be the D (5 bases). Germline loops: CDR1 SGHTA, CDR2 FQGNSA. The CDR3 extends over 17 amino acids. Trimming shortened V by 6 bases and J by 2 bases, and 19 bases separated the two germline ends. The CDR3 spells CASSLTGVGSNTGELFF. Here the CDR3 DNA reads TGTGCCAGCAGTCTAACAGGAGTCGGATCCAACACCGGGGAGCTGTTTTTT. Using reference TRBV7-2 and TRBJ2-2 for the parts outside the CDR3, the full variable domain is GAGVSQSPSNKVTEKGKDVELRCDPISGHTALYWYRQSLGQGLEFLIYFQGNSAPDKSGLPSDRFSAERTGGSVSTLTIQRTQQEDSAVYLCASSLTGVGSNTGELFFGEGSRLTVL.

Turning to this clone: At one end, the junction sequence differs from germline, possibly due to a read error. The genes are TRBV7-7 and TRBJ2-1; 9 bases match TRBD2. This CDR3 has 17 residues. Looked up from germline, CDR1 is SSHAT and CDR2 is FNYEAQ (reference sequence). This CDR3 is CASSLGPSGRMGNEQFF. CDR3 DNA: TGTGCTAGCAGCTTAGGGCCCAGCGGGAGGATGGGCAATGAGCAGTTCTTC.

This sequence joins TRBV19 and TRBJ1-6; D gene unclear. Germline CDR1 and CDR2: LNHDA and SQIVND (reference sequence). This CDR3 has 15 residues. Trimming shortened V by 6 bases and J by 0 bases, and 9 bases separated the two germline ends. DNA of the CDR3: TGTGCCAGTAGGGAGGTGTCCTCCTATAATTCACCCCTCCACTTT. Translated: CASREVSSYNSPLHF.

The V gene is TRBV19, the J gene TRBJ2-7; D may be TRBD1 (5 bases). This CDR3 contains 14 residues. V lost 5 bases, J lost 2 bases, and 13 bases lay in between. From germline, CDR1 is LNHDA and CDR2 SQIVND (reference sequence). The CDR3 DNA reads TGTGCCAGTAGTCCTGACAGAGTCCCCTACGAGCAGTACTTC. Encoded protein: CASSPDRVPYEQYF.

DNA for the CDR3: TGTGCCAGTAGTCTCACCCCGGGACTAGCGGGCTACGAGCAGTACTTC. It yields the protein CASSLTPGLAGYEQYF. V is TRBV19 and J is TRBJ2-7, with TRBD2 identical over 12 bases. The V segment lost 5 bases and the J segment 3 bases; nucleotides outside the gene matches: 8. Germline V gives CDR1 LNHDA, CDR2 SQIVND (reference sequence). The CDR3 extends over 16 amino acids.

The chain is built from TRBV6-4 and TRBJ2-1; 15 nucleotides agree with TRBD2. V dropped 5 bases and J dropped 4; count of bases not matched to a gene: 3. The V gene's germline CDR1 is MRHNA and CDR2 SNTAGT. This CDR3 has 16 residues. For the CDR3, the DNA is TGTGCCAGCAGTTACGGGACTAGCGGGGGGTACAATGAGCAGTTCTTC. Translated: CASSYGTSGGYNEQFF.